This passage covers 7 T cell receptor beta chains from one sample sequenced in a study of shared clonotypes between healthy human individuals. Cells designated naive CD8 were CD45RO-negative and were positively selected for CCR7, with terminally differentiated effector memory CD45RA+ cells excluded. Profiled with immunoSEQ multiplex PCR; TCRdb holds only in-frame clones, not every one. In the table there are approximately 720,000 clones, 92% of which are singletons. Sequenced material: naive CD8+ T cells sorted from blood. Receptor source: a young man in good health.

This sequence joins TRBV2 and TRBJ2-7, with TRBD2 identical over 7 bases. Unmatched junction bases numbered 2, after V lost 4 bases and J lost 2 bases. Germline CDR1 is SNHLY and CDR2 is FYNNEI. The CDR3 is 13 residues long. DNA of the CDR3: TGTGCCAGCAGTGCCGCGGGGGCCTACGAGCAGTACTTC. Translation gives CASSAAGAYEQYF. Together with reference TRBV2 and TRBJ2-7, the CDR3 gives the full variable domain: EPEVTQTPSHQVTQMGQEVILRCVPISNHLYFYWYRQILGQKVEFLVSFYNNEISEKSEIFDDQFSVERPDGSNFTLKIRSTKLEDSAMYFCASSAAGAYEQYFGPGTRLTVT.

The V call is TRBV13, the J call TRBJ2-7; D unresolved. Germline V gives CDR1 PRHDT, CDR2 FYEKMQ (reference sequence). CDR3 size: 15 residues. V was cut by 4 bases and J by 4 bases, with 17 bases left in between. DNA of the CDR3: TGTGCCAGCAGCTCCCCTGGCATTTCCACGTACGAGCAGTACTTC. It specifies CASSSPGISTYEQYF.

The chain combines TRBV27 with TRBJ2-7; tentatively, D is TRBD1 or TRBD2 (5 bases each). The germline V and J ends were trimmed by 5 bases and 4 bases, with 24 bases remaining between them. CDR3 length: 17 residues. Per the germline V gene, CDR1 is MNHEY and CDR2 is SMNVEV (reference sequence). CDR3 DNA sequence: TGTGCCAGCAGTCCGCTGGGGGAAGCGTTAAGACGATACGAGCAGTACTTC. Its translation: CASSPLGEALRRYEQYF.

At least ten counts were recorded for this clone. The chain recombines TRBV25-1 with TRBJ2-1; 7 nucleotides align to TRBD1. CDR3 size: 17 residues. CDR1 MGHDK and CDR2 SYGVNS come from the germline V gene. V lost 2 bases, J lost 7 bases, and 14 bases stayed unmatched. The CDR3 reads CASSEPLTGFPLNEQFF. CDR3 sequence (DNA): TGTGCCAGCAGTGAACCGTTGACAGGGTTCCCCCTAAATGAGCAGTTCTTC.

The chain has TRBV4-1 and TRBJ2-1; 12 nucleotides match TRBD2. V shed 2 bases, J shed 9 bases, and the junction held 8 bases outside the gene matches. The CDR3 has 16 residues. Germline loops: CDR1 MGHRA, CDR2 YSYEKL. The CDR3 DNA sequence: TGCGCCAGCAGCCAACTGACTAGCGGGAGCGGTCTTGAGCAGTTCTTC. This gives the protein CASSQLTSGSGLEQFF.

J is TRBJ2-7 and V is TRBV2; the D is unclear. The V end was cut by 3 bases, the J end by 3 bases, with 9 bases between. The CDR3 loop spans 13 amino acids. Germline assignment: CDR1 SNHLY and CDR2 FYNNEI. CDR3 coding DNA: TGTGCCAGCAGTGATTTACGTTACTACGAGCAGTACTTC. It yields the protein CASSDLRYYEQYF.

As concerns this clone: Other DNA sequences in the sample encode the same CDR3. The chain is built from TRBV29-1 and TRBJ2-7; TRBD2 matches at 8 bases. This CDR3 region has 13 residues. Germline V gives CDR1 SQVTM, CDR2 ANQGSEA. V was clipped by 1 base and J by 1 base; unmatched bases: 0. The CDR3 DNA reads as TGCAGCGTTGAAGCGGGAGGGTCCTACGAGCAGTACTTC. Protein sequence: CSVEAGGSYEQYF.